This entry lists 27 T cell receptor beta chains sequenced from one sample in a study of shared clonotypes between healthy human individuals. Libraries were prepared by immunoSEQ multiplex PCR; TCRdb keeps only in-frame clonotypes and omits some of them. The sample holds about a million clones, 60% to 80% seen once. Sequencing was carried out using memory CD4+ T cells from PBMCs. Described subset: CD45RA-negative fraction. Receptors were obtained from a young man in good health. Some clones in this sample may be carry-over from other donors' samples.

The CDR3 loop is CASSLGSGAQYF. CDR3 nucleotide sequence: TGTGCCAGCAGCTTAGGTAGCGGGGCGCAGTATTTT. This rearrangement joins TRBV7-8 to TRBJ2-3, with 8 positions matching TRBD2. J was trimmed by 10 bases and V by 1 base; bases with no gene match: 1. The germline V gene has CDR1 SGHVS and CDR2 FQNEAQ. This CDR3 is 12 amino acids long.

The rearrangement links TRBV5-5 to TRBJ1-5; 9 bases align to TRBD1. CDR1 is SGHKS, CDR2 YYEKEE, per germline (reference sequence). This CDR3 is built from 17 residues. The J segment lost 0 bases and the V segment lost 0 bases, leaving 4 bases of the junction unmatched. CDR3 protein: CASSLGTGVNSNQPQHF. CDR3 in DNA: TGTGCCAGCAGCTTGGGGACAGGGGTCAATAGCAATCAGCCCCAGCATTTT.

The J gene is TRBJ2-3, the V gene TRBV5-4; 13 nucleotides match TRBD2. Germline trimming cut 4 bases from V and 11 bases from J; bases unmatched to any gene: 13. Germline V lookup: CDR1 SGHNT, CDR2 YYREEE (reference sequence). The CDR3 spans 16 residues. CDR3 in amino acids: CASSGGTSGTRFRQYF. For the CDR3, the DNA is TGTGCCAGCAGCGGGGGGACTAGCGGGACTAGGTTTCGGCAGTATTTT.

This clone was seen at least ten times. The chain carries TRBV9 and TRBJ1-2; D gene ambiguous. The ends were cut back, 0 bases at V and 3 bases at J, with 9 bases in the middle. The CDR3 runs to 14 residues. CDR1 is SGDLS and CDR2 is YYNGEE in the germline V gene. CDR3 bases: TGTGCCAGCAGCGTAGATGAAGTGGACTATGGCTACACCTTC. It specifies CASSVDEVDYGYTF. The whole variable domain, filled in from reference TRBV9 and TRBJ1-2, reads DSGVTQTPKHLITATGQRVTLRCSPRSGDLSVYWYQQSLDQGLQFLIQYYNGEERAKGNILERFSAQQFPDLHSELNLSSLELGDSALYFCASSVDEVDYGYTFGSGTRLTVV.

V and J are TRBV5-4 and TRBJ2-7, with 7 bases lining up with TRBD1. Trimming at V came to 3 bases and at J to 5 bases, leaving 8 bases not matched to a gene. This CDR3 spans 14 amino acids. CDR1 is SGHNT, CDR2 YYREEE, per germline (reference sequence). The CDR3 here is CASSSLTGVHEQYF. The CDR3 region has the DNA TGTGCCAGCAGCTCACTTACAGGGGTCCACGAGCAGTACTTC.

About this clone itself: A read error may explain this, as a much larger clone is one base away. The sample has other DNA sequences that encode this CDR3 too. The genes are TRBV5-8 and TRBJ1-2; D gene uncertain. The V end lost 4 bases, the J end lost 4 bases, and 8 bases lay between the germline ends. The CDR3 consists of 12 residues. Germline assignment: CDR1 SGHTS and CDR2 YDEGEE. The CDR3 nucleotides read TGTGCCAGCAGCCTACGGTCCTATGGCTACACCTTC. Translation gives CASSLRSYGYTF.

The chain uses TRBV15 and TRBJ1-5, with D uncertain. Trimming stripped 0 bases from V and 6 bases from J, with 15 bases between. CDR3 length equals 16 residues. Germline lookup yields CDR1 LNHNV and CDR2 YYDKDF (reference sequence). The CDR3 region has the DNA TGTGCCACCAGCAGAGAGCCAGTGGGGTACGGTCAGCCCCAGCATTTT. This translates into CATSREPVGYGQPQHF.

This chain uses TRBV28 with TRBJ1-3; weak D call: TRBD1 (5 bases). Looked up from germline, CDR1 is MDHEN and CDR2 is SYDVKM. This CDR3 region has 14 residues. V was clipped by 8 bases and J by 3 bases, with 14 bases between them. CDR3 nucleotide sequence: TGTGCCAGCCAAAACCGGGACGGTGGAAACACCATATATTTT. Its protein product is CASQNRDGGNTIYF.

The CDR3 loop is CASSLRGQEEKLFF. CDR3 bases: TGCGCCAGCAGCTTGAGGGGTCAGGAAGAAAAACTGTTTTTT. The V gene is TRBV5-1, the J gene TRBJ1-4; D is perhaps TRBD1 (5 bases). The germline CDR1 and CDR2 sequences are SGHRS and YFSETQ. Trimming pared 1 base from V and 8 bases from J, leaving 12 bases between. CDR3 size: 14 residues.

This clone was recorded a few times. The V gene is TRBV11-2, the J gene TRBJ2-1; TRBD2 might be the D (6 bases). Per germline, CDR1 SGHAT and CDR2 FQNNGV. V lost 5 bases and J lost 2, with 10 bases in between. The CDR3 runs to 14 residues. CDR3 residues: CASSAGRAYNEQFF. CDR3 nucleotides: TGTGCCAGCAGCGCGGGAAGGGCCTACAATGAGCAGTTCTTC.

The genes are TRBV4-2 and TRBJ2-7, with D tentatively TRBD2 (5 bases). Germline lookup yields CDR1 LGHNA and CDR2 YNFKEQ. This CDR3 is built from 15 residues. The V gene lost 4 bases and the J gene lost 2 bases, with 15 bases spanning the gap. The CDR3 protein is CASSRTGIQPYEQYF. CDR3 nucleotide sequence: TGTGCCAGCAGCCGAACCGGGATCCAACCCTACGAGCAGTACTTC.

This clone was observed a few times. V usage is TRBV7-9 and J usage is TRBJ2-2; possibly TRBD1 or TRBD2 for D (6 bases each). Germline V lookup: CDR1 SEHNR, CDR2 FQNEAQ (reference sequence). V dropped 1 base and J dropped 6 bases, with 9 bases sitting between them. The CDR3 sequence is 14 residues long. The CDR3 bases are TGTGCCAGCAGCTTAGACGGGGGCTCCGGGGAGCTGTTTTTT. It yields the protein CASSLDGGSGELFF. The complete variable domain, with remaining parts taken from reference TRBV7-9 and TRBJ2-2, reads DTGVSQNPRHKITKRGQNVTFRCDPISEHNRLYWYRQTLGQGPEFLTYFQNEAQLEKSRLLSDRFSAERPKGSFSTLEIQRTEQGDSAMYLCASSLDGGSGELFFGEGSRLTVL.

The chain employs TRBV10-1 and TRBJ2-2; the match to TRBD2 covers 11 bases. CDR3 length: 16 amino acids. Germline V CDR1 and CDR2: WNHNN, SYGVQD (reference sequence). Trimming cost V 3 bases and J 7 bases; bases outside gene matches: 7. The CDR3 DNA reads TGCGCCAGCAGTGACGGGGCTAGCGGGAGGAGCGGGGAGCTGTTTTTT. Its translation: CASSDGASGRSGELFF.

The chain employs TRBV6-1 and TRBJ1-5, with 11 positions matching TRBD1. CDR1 and CDR2 from the germline V gene are MNHNS and SASEGT. V gave up 6 bases and J gave up 7 bases; unmatched junction bases: 8. The CDR3 covers 15 residues. The CDR3 loop reads CASRGGQGDGQPQHF. CDR3 coding DNA: TGTGCCAGCAGGGGGGGACAGGGGGATGGCCAGCCCCAGCATTTT.

As to this clone: This same CDR3 is encoded by further DNA sequences in the sample. The rearrangement links TRBV7-9 to TRBJ2-7; D ambiguous. The CDR3 runs 14 residues. Germline CDR1 reads SEHNR; CDR2 reads FQNEAQ (reference sequence). V shed 0 bases and J shed 2 bases, with 8 bases lying between them. The DNA for the CDR3 is TGTGCCAGCAGCTTAGCACTCGAACCCTACGAGCAGTACTTC. Translated: CASSLALEPYEQYF. Variable domain in full (rest from reference TRBV7-9 and TRBJ2-7): DTGVSQNPRHKITKRGQNVTFRCDPISEHNRLYWYRQTLGQGPEFLTYFQNEAQLEKSRLLSDRFSAERPKGSFSTLEIQRTEQGDSAMYLCASSLALEPYEQYFGPGTRLTVT.

The gene calls are TRBV11-1 and TRBJ2-1; 10 nucleotides line up with TRBD2. The CDR3 extends over 15 amino acids. Germline values: CDR1 SGHAT, CDR2 FQDESV (reference sequence). V dropped 1 base and J dropped 8; count of bases not matched to a gene: 5. The CDR3 DNA is TGTGCCAGCAGCTTAGAAGCGGGAGGGCCCTATGAGCAGTTCTTC. It translates to CASSLEAGGPYEQFF.

This clone was seen just once. A much larger clone is a single base away; this may be a read error. The CDR3 nucleotides read TGTGCCAGCAGCCGGGGTACTAATGAAAAACTGTTTTTT. Translated, it gives CASSRGTNEKLFF. The chain is built from TRBV7-8 and TRBJ1-4; D unclear. The V and J ends lost 5 bases and 2 bases respectively, with 6 bases between them. There are 13 residues in the CDR3. Germline V gives CDR1 SGHVS, CDR2 FQNEAQ.

In the case of this clone: A junction boundary mismatches the germline segment, possibly from a read error. This rearrangement joins TRBV5-8 to TRBJ2-5; 12 bases agree with TRBD2. The CDR3 has 16 residues. Per germline, CDR1 SGHTS and CDR2 YDEGEE. CDR3 nucleotides: TGTGCCAGCAGCTTGGGGACTAGCGGGATGAGAGAGTCCCAGTACTTC. This codes for CASSLGTSGMRESQYF.

This sequence joins TRBV6-6 and TRBJ2-7; D is possibly TRBD1 (5 bases). Germline lookup yields CDR1 MNHNY and CDR2 SVGAGI (reference sequence). V shed 2 bases and J shed 0 bases, with 8 bases lying between them. CDR3 length: 14 amino acids. For the CDR3, the DNA is TGTGCCAGCAGTTACACGACAGACTCCTACGAGCAGTACTTC. Translation gives CASSYTTDSYEQYF.

The V gene is TRBV6-1, the J gene TRBJ1-2; D call uncertain. Germline V gives CDR1 MNHNS, CDR2 SASEGT. V was cut by 3 bases and J by 3 bases, with 14 bases left in between. CDR3 length: 15 residues. CDR3 sequence (DNA): TGTGCCAGCAGTGACTCTCCTTATGGAGACTATGGCTACACCTTC. It is translated as CASSDSPYGDYGYTF.

The chain combines TRBV18 with TRBJ1-5, with a possible D match to TRBD1 (6 bases). Germline values: CDR1 KGHSH, CDR2 LQKENI. The germline V and J ends were trimmed by 3 bases and 5 bases, with 11 bases remaining between them. The CDR3 sequence is 14 residues long. For the CDR3, the DNA is TGTGCCAGCTCACCGACAGGTTACGATCAGCCCCAGCATTTT. Encoded protein: CASSPTGYDQPQHF.

A remark on this clone: The sample carries other DNA sequences with the same CDR3. The chain joins TRBV5-1 to TRBJ2-5, with D unclear. Trimming removed 5 bases from V and 5 bases from J, with 10 bases in between. Per germline, CDR1 SGHRS and CDR2 YFSETQ. This CDR3 spans 12 amino acids. CDR3 in amino acids: CASSQGMETQYF. CDR3 DNA: TGCGCCAGCAGTCAAGGGATGGAGACCCAGTACTTC.

The chain has TRBV18 and TRBJ2-1; the D is unclear. CDR1 is KGHSH and CDR2 is LQKENI in the germline V gene. This CDR3 has 13 amino acids. V was pared by 4 bases and J by 9 bases, with 13 bases between. CDR3 protein: CASSRQVPFEQFF. The CDR3 region has the DNA TGTGCCAGCTCACGCCAAGTTCCTTTTGAGCAGTTCTTC.

With regard to this clone: Other nucleotide sequences from this sample produce the same CDR3. The chain joins TRBV5-1 to TRBJ2-6; D remains unclear. The V gene lost 2 bases and the J gene lost 0 bases, with 6 bases spanning the gap. CDR1 and CDR2 (germline): SGHRS, YFSETQ. CDR3 length equals 15 residues. The CDR3 is CASSFTASGANVLTF. The CDR3 DNA reads as TGCGCCAGCAGCTTTACAGCCTCTGGGGCCAACGTCCTGACTTTC.

The rearrangement links TRBV19 to TRBJ1-4; no definite D call. Trimming pared 5 bases from V and 2 bases from J, leaving 18 bases between. The CDR3 spans 17 residues. The germline gives CDR1 LNHDA, CDR2 SQIVND (reference sequence). The CDR3 DNA follows: TGTGCCAGTAGTCCGAGACCGGCGAGTTTGACTAATGAAAAACTGTTTTTT. Translating gives CASSPRPASLTNEKLFF.

The chain joins TRBV7-2 to TRBJ2-7, with 10 bases aligning to TRBD2. The length of the CDR3 is 16 residues. CDR1 and CDR2 (germline): SGHTA, FQGNSA. V lost 4 bases to trimming and J lost 3 bases; unmatched junction nucleotides: 9. DNA of the CDR3: TGTGCCAGCAGCTCTAGTCGTACTAGCGGGAACTACGAGCAGTACTTC. Its translation is CASSSSRTSGNYEQYF.

The CDR3 DNA is TGTGCCAGCGGACGGACTAGCGGAGACAATGAGCAGTTCTTC. This gives the protein CASGRTSGDNEQFF. This sequence joins TRBV9 and TRBJ2-1; 10 bases agree with TRBD2. The CDR3 is 14 amino acids. The germline V gene encodes CDR1 SGDLS and CDR2 YYNGEE. Trimming took 7 bases from V and 5 from J; bases not matched to a gene: 6.